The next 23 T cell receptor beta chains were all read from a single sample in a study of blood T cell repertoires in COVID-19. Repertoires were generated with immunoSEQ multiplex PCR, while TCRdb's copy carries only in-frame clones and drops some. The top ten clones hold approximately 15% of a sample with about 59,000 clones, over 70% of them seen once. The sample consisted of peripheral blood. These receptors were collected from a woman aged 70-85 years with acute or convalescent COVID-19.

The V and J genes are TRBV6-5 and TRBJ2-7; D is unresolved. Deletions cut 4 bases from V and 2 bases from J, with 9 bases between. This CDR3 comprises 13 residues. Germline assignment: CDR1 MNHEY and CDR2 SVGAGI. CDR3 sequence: CASSSVLPYEQYF. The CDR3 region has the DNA TGTGCCAGCAGTTCGGTGTTACCCTACGAGCAGTACTTC.

The CDR3 DNA follows: TGTGCCATCAGTGCAGGGGGCGACTATGGCTACACCTTC. It yields the protein CAISAGGDYGYTF. The chain employs TRBV10-3 and TRBJ1-2; 8 bases are a match to TRBD1. CDR1 ENHRY and CDR2 SYGVKD come from the germline V gene. There are 13 residues in the CDR3. V was clipped by 4 bases and J by 3 bases; unmatched bases: 1.

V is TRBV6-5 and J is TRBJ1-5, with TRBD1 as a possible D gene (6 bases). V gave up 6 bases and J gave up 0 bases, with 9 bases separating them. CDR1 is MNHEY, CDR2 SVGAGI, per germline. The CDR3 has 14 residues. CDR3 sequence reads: CASRQGSSNQPQHF. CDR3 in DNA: TGTGCCAGCAGACAGGGTAGTAGCAATCAGCCCCAGCATTTT.

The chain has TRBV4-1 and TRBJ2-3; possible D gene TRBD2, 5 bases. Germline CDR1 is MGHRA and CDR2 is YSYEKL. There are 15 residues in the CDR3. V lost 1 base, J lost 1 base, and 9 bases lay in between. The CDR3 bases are TGCGCCAGCAGCCAAGGGAGCGGTGGCACAGATACGCAGTATTTT. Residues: CASSQGSGGTDTQYF.

CDR3 in DNA: TGCGCCAGCAGCTTTTATGTGGACTTGAACACTGAAGCTTTCTTT. It encodes CASSFYVDLNTEAFF. This chain links TRBV5-1 with TRBJ1-1; D not resolved. Per germline, CDR1 SGHRS and CDR2 YFSETQ. With 2 bases removed from V and 0 bases from J, the gap between germline ends came to 11 bases. This CDR3 comprises 15 residues.

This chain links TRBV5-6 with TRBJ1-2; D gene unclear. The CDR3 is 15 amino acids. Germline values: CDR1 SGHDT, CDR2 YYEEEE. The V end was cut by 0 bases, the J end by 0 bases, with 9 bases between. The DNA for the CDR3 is TGTGCCAGCAGCTTGGGTGGCGGAGCTAACTATGGCTACACCTTC. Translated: CASSLGGGANYGYTF. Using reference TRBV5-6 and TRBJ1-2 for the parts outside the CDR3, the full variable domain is DAGVTQSPTHLIKTRGQQVTLRCSPKSGHDTVSWYQQALGQGPQFIFQYYEEEERQRGNFPDRFSGHQFPNYSSELNVNALLLGDSALYLCASSLGGGANYGYTFGSGTRLTVV.

In DNA form, the CDR3 reads TGCGCCAGCAGCTCACAGGGGGCGCAAGGCTACACCTTC. Translation gives CASSSQGAQGYTF. The J gene is TRBJ1-2, the V gene TRBV5-1; 9 positions agree with TRBD1. Germline values: CDR1 SGHRS, CDR2 YFSETQ. This CDR3 is 13 amino acids long. V shed 3 bases and J 8 bases; nucleotides not matched to a gene: 5. The variable domain in full, completed from reference TRBV5-1 and TRBJ1-2, reads KAGVTQTPRYLIKTRGQQVTLSCSPISGHRSVSWYQQTPGQGLQFLFEYFSETQRNKGNFPGRFSGRQFSNSRSEMNVSTLELGDSALYLCASSSQGAQGYTFGSGTRLTVV.

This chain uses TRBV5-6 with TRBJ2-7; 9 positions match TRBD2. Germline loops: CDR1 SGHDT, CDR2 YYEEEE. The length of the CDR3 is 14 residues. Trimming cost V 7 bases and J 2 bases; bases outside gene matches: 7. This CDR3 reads CASGEIAGAYEQYF. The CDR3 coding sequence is TGTGCCAGCGGGGAGATAGCGGGGGCCTACGAGCAGTACTTC.

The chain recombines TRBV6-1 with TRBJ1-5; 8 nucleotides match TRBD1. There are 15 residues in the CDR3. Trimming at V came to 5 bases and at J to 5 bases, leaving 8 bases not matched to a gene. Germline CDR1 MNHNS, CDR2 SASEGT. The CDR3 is CASSTGQGGYQPQHF. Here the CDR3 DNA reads TGTGCCAGCAGTACCGGACAGGGTGGGTATCAGCCCCAGCATTTT.

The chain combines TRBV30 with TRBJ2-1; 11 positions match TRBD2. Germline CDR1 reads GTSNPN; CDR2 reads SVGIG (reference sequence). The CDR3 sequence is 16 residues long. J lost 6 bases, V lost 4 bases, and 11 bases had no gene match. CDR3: CAWKLVGTSGVNEQFF. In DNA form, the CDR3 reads TGTGCCTGGAAATTGGTCGGGACTAGCGGAGTCAATGAGCAGTTCTTC.

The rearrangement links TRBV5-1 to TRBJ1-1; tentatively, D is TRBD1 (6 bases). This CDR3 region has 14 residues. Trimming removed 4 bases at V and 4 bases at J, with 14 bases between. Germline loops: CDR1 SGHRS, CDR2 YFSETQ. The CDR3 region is CASSLPDRPTEAFF. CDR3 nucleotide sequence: TGCGCCAGCAGCCTACCGGACAGACCCACTGAAGCTTTCTTT. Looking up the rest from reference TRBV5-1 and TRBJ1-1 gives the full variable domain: KAGVTQTPRYLIKTRGQQVTLSCSPISGHRSVSWYQQTPGQGLQFLFEYFSETQRNKGNFPGRFSGRQFSNSRSEMNVSTLELGDSALYLCASSLPDRPTEAFFGQGTRLTVV.

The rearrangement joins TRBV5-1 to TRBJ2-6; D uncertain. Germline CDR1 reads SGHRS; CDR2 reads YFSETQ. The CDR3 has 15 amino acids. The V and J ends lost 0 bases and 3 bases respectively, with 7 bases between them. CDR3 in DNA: TGCGCCAGCAGCTTGGAACGGAGTGGGGCCAACGTCCTGACTTTC. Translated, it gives CASSLERSGANVLTF.

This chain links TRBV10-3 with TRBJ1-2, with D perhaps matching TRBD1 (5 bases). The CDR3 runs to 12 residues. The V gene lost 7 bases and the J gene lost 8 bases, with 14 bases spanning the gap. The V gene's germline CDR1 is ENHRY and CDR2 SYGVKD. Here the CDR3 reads CAITGSPRGYTF. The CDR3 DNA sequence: TGTGCCATCACAGGGTCCCCTCGGGGCTACACCTTC.

This chain's CDR3 is CASSPWGGEQYF. The DNA of the CDR3 is TGTGCCAGCTCACCATGGGGGGGGGAGCAGTACTTC. This rearrangement joins TRBV18 to TRBJ2-7; 7 nucleotides agree with TRBD2. Looked up from germline, CDR1 is KGHSH and CDR2 is LQKENI. This CDR3 spans 12 amino acids. V shed 2 bases and J 7 bases; nucleotides not matched to a gene: 2.

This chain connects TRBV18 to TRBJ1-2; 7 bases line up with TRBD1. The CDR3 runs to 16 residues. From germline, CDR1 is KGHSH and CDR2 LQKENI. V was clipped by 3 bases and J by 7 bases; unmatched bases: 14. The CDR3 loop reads CASSPIALTGQGGYTF. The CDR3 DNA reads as TGTGCCAGCTCACCTATAGCCCTGACAGGGCAGGGTGGCTACACCTTC.

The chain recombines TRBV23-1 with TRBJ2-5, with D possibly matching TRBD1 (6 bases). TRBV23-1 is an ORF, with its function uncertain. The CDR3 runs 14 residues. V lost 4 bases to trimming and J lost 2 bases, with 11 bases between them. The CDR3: CASSRYREQETQYF. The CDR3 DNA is TGCGCCAGCAGTCGGTACAGGGAACAAGAGACCCAGTACTTC.

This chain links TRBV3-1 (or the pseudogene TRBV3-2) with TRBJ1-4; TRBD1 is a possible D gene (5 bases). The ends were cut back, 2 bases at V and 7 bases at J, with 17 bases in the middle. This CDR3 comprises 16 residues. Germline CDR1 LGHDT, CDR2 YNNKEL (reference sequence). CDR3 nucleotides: TGTGCCAGCAGCCAACCCCTGGGACTGGGGGGTGAAAAACTGTTTTTT. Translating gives CASSQPLGLGGEKLFF.

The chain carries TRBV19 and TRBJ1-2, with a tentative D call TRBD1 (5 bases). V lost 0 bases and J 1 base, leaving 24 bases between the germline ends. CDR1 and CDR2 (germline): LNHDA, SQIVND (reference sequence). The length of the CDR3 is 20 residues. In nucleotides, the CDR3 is TGTGCCAGTAGTATAGATACTGTGGGAATAAGACAGCGACTTAACTATGGCTACACCTTC. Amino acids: CASSIDTVGIRQRLNYGYTF.

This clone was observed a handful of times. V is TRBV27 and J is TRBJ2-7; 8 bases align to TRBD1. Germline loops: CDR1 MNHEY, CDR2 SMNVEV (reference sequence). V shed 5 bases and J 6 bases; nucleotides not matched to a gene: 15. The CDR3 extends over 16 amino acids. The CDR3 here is CASSPRAGQGNREQYV. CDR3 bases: TGTGCCAGCAGTCCTCGCGCCGGACAGGGTAATCGCGAGCAGTACGTC.

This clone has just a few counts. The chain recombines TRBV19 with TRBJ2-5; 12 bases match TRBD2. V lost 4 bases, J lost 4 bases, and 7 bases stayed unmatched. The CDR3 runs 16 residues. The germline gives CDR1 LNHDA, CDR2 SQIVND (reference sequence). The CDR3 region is CASSTGLAGWGETQYF. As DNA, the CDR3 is TGTGCCAGTAGTACAGGACTAGCGGGGTGGGGAGAGACCCAGTACTTC.

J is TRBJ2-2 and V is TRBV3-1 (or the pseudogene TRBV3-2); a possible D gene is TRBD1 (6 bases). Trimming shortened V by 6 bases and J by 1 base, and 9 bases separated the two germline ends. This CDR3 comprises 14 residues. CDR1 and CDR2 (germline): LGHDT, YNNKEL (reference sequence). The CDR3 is CASSRTVNTGELFF. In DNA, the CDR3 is TGTGCCAGCAGTCGGACAGTGAACACCGGGGAGCTGTTTTTT.

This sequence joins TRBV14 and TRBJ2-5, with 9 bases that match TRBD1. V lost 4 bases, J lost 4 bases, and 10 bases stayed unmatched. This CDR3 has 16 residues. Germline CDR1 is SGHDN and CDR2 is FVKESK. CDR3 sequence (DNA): TGTGCCAGCAGCCCGGACAGGGGATTAGCAGGAGAGACCCAGTACTTC. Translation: CASSPDRGLAGETQYF.

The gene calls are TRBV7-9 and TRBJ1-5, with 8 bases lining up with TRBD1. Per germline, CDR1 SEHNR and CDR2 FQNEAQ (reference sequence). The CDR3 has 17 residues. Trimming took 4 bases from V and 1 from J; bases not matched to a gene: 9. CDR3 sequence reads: CASSSTYRGSSNQPQHF. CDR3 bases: TGTGCCAGCAGCTCTACCTACAGGGGGAGCAGCAATCAGCCCCAGCATTTT.